This TCR beta chain was sequenced during a study of T cell repertoires in cytomegalovirus infection. Study background: Shared public TCR beta signatures pointed to both CMV infection and a matching HLA type. Study observations and caveats: There were HLA-C-restricted CMV-specific TCR beta clonotypes dominating the ex vivo response.

Germline V gives CDR1 SNHLY, CDR2 FYNNEI. Trimming at V came to 10 bases and at J to 3 bases, leaving 16 bases not matched to a gene. The length of the CDR3 is 17 residues. TCRdb independently ran MiXCR on the reads; one entry per CDR3 protein. The table records hundreds of thousands of distinct CDR3 sequences, 30% to 40% of them present only once. In regard to this clonotype: Its target is not known.

This receptor was obtained from a human donor in good health (CMV status not recorded). Some clones in this sample may be carry-over from other donors' samples. The chain joins TRBV2 to TRBJ2-2; 8 bases map to TRBD1. Sample: cultured CD8+ T cells from PBMCs, taken from culture after CMV antigen stimulation. The CDR3 nucleotides read TGTGCCACCCCGAAGGGTCCGGGACAGGCATACACCGGGGAGCTGTTTTTT. Protein product: CATPKGPGQAYTGELFF. Drawing the rest from reference TRBV2 and TRBJ2-2, the complete variable domain is EPEVTQTPSHQVTQMGQEVILRCVPISNHLYFYWYRQILGQKVEFLVSFYNNEISEKSEIFDDQFSVERPDGSNFTLKIRSTKLEDSAMYFCATPKGPGQAYTGELFFGEGSRLTVL.